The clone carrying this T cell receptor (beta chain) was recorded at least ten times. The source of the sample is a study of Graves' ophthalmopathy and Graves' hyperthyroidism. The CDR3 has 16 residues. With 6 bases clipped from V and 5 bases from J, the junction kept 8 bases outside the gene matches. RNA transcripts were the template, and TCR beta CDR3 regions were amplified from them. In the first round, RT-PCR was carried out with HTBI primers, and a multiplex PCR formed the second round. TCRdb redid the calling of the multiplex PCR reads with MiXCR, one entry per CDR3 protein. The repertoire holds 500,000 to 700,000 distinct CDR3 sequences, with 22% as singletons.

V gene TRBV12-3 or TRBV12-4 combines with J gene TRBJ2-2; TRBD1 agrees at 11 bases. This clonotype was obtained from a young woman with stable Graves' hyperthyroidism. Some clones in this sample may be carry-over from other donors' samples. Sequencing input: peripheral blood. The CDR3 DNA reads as TGTGCCAGCAGAGAACCGGGACAGGGGGAGACCGGGGAGCTGTTTTTT. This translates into CASREPGQGETGELFF.